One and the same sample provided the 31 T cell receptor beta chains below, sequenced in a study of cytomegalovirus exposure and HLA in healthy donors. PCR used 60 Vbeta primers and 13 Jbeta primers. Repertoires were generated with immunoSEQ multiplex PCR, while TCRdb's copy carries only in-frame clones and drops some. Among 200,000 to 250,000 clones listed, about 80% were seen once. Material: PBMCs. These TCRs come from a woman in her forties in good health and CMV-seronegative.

CDR3: CASTNEGRTKYQPQHF. The DNA of the CDR3 is TGTGCCAGCACCAACGAGGGCAGGACTAAATATCAGCCCCAGCATTTT. V and J are TRBV6-6 and TRBJ1-5, with D unclear. CDR3 length: 16 amino acids. Per the germline V gene, CDR1 is MNHNY and CDR2 is SVGAGI (reference sequence). V dropped 7 bases and J dropped 5 bases, with 21 bases sitting between them.

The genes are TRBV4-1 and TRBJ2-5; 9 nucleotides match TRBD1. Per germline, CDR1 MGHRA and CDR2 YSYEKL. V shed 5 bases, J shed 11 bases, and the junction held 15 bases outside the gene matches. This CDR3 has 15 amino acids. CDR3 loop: CASSITWDRAWEQYF. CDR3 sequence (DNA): TGCGCCAGCAGCATAACTTGGGACAGGGCTTGGGAGCAGTACTTC.

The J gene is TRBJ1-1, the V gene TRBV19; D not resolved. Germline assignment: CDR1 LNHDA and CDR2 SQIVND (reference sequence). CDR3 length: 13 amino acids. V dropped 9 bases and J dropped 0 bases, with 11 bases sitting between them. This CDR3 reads CASQTSMNTEAFF. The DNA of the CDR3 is TGTGCCAGCCAGACAAGCATGAACACTGAAGCTTTCTTT.

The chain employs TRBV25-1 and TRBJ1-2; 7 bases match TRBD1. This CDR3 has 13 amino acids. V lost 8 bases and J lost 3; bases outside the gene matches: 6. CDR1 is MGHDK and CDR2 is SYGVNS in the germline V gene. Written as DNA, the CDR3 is TGTGCCAGCCGGGGACAGTCCCACTATGGCTACACCTTC. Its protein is CASRGQSHYGYTF.

DNA for the CDR3: TGTGCCAGCAGCCTGCGGGGGACCTTGAACACTGAAGCTTTCTTT. Translation: CASSLRGTLNTEAFF. This rearrangement joins TRBV5-8 to TRBJ1-1; D may be TRBD1 (5 bases). Looked up from germline, CDR1 is SGHTS and CDR2 is YDEGEE. Trimming pared 4 bases from V and 0 bases from J, leaving 13 bases between. This CDR3 is built from 15 residues.

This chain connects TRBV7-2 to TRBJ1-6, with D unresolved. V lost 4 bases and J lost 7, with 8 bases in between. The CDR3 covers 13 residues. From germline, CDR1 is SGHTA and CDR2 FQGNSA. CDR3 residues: CASSSQWNSPLHF. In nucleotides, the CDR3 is TGTGCCAGCAGCTCGCAGTGGAATTCACCCCTCCACTTT. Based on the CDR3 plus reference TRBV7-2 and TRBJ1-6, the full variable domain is GAGVSQSPSNKVTEKGKDVELRCDPISGHTALYWYRQSLGQGLEFLIYFQGNSAPDKSGLPSDRFSAERTGGSVSTLTIQRTQQEDSAVYLCASSSQWNSPLHFGNGTRLTVT.

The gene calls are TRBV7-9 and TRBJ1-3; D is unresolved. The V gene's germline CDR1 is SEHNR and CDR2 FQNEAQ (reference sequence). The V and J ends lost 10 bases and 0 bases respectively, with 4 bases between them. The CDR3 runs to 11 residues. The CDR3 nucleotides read TGTGCCACCTACTCTGGAAACACCATATATTTT. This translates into CATYSGNTIYF.

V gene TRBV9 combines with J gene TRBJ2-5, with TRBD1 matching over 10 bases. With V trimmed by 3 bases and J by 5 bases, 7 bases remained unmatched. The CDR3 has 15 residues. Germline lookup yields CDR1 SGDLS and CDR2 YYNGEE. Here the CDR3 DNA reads TGTGCCAGCAGCGCAGGGACAGGGGTCTTCGAGACCCAGTACTTC. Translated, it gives CASSAGTGVFETQYF.

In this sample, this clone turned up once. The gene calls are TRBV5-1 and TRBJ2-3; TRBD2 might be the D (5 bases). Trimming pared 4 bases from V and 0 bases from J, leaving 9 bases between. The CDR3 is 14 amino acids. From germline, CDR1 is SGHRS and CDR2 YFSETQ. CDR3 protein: CASSLPGSTDTQYF. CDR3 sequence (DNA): TGCGCCAGCAGCCTCCCGGGGAGCACAGATACGCAGTATTTT.

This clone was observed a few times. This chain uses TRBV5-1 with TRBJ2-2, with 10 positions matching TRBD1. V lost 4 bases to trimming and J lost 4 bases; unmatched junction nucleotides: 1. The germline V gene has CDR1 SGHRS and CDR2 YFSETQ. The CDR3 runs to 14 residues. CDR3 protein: CASSRDRGTGELFF. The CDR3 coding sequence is TGCGCCAGCAGCCGGGACAGGGGCACCGGGGAGCTGTTTTTT.

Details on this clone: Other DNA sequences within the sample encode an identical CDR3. The CDR3 loop is CASSFPGSTDTQYF. For the CDR3, the DNA is TGTGCCAGCAGCTTTCCGGGGTCCACAGATACGCAGTATTTT. V usage is TRBV7-3 and J usage is TRBJ2-3; possibly TRBD2 for D (5 bases). The CDR3 length is 14 residues. The germline V gene has CDR1 SGHTA and CDR2 FQGTGA. V lost 3 bases and J lost 2, with 9 bases in between. Full variable domain (remainder filled in from reference TRBV7-3 and TRBJ2-3): GAGVSQTPSNKVTEKGKYVELRCDPISGHTALYWYRQSLGQGPEFLIYFQGTGAADDSGLPNDRFFAVRPEGSVSTLKIQRTERGDSAVYLCASSFPGSTDTQYFGPGTRLTVL.

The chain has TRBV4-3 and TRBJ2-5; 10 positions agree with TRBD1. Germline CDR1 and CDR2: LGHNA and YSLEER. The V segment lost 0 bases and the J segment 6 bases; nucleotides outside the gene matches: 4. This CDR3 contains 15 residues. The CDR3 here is CASSQDRGQGKTQYF. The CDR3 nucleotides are TGCGCCAGCAGCCAAGATAGGGGACAGGGGAAGACCCAGTACTTC.

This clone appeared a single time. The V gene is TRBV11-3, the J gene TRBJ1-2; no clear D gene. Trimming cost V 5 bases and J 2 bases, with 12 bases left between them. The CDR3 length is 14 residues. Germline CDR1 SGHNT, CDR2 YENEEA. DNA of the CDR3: TGTGCCAGCAGCGCGGGAAGAGGAAACTATGGCTACACCTTC. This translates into CASSAGRGNYGYTF.

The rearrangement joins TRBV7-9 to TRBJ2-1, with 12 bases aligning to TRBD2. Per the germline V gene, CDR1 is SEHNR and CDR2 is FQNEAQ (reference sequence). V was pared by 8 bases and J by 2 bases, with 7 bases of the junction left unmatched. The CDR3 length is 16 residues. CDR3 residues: CASSRTSGNPYNEQFF. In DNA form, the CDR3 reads TGTGCCAGCTCTCGGACTAGCGGGAACCCCTACAATGAGCAGTTCTTC.

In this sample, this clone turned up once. CDR3 coding DNA: TGTGCCACCAGCAGAGATCTGACAGGGGGAGGAGATACGCAGTATTTT. The encoded protein is CATSRDLTGGGDTQYF. This chain connects TRBV15 to TRBJ2-3, with 9 bases that match TRBD1. Germline V gene sequence: CDR1 LNHNV, CDR2 YYDKDF (reference sequence). After removal of 0 bases from V and 5 bases from J, the junction contained 6 bases not matched to a gene. The CDR3 runs 16 residues.

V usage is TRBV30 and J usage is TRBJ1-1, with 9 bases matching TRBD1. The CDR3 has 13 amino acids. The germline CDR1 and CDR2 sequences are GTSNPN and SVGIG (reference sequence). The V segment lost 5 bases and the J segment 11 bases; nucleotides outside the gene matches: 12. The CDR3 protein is CAWGPVGTGWAFF. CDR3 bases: TGTGCCTGGGGGCCAGTCGGGACAGGGTGGGCTTTCTTT. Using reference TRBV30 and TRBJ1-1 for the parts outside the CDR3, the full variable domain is SQTIHQWPATLVQPVGSPLSLECTVEGTSNPNLYWYRQAAGRGLQLLFYSVGIGQISSEVPQNLSASRPQDRQFILSSKKLLLSDSGFYLCAWGPVGTGWAFFGQGTRLTVV.

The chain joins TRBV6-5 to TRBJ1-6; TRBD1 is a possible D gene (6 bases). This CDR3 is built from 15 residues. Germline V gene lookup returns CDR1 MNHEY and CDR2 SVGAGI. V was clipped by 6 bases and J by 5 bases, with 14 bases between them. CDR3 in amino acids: CASRALTGNNSPLHF. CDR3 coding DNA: TGTGCCAGCAGGGCCTTAACAGGGAATAATTCACCCCTCCACTTT.

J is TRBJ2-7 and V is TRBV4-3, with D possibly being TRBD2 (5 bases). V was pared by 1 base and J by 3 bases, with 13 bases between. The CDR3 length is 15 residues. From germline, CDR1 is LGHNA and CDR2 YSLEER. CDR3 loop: CASSQVPGSYYEQYF. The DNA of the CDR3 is TGCGCCAGCAGCCAAGTCCCGGGGAGCTACTACGAGCAGTACTTC.

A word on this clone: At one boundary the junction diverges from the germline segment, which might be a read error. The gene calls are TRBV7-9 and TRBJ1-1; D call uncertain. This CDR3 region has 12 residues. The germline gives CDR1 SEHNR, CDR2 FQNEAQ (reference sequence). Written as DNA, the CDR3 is TGTTCCAGCAGCCGATTACAAACTGAAGCTTTCTTT. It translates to CSSSRLQTEAFF.

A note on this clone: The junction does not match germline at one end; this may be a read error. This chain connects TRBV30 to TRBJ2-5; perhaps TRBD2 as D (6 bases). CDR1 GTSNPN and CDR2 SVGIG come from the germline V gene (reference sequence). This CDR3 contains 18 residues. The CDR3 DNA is TGTGCCTGGAGCCGGCCGATCGGCGGGACCACCCTCCCGGAGACCCAGGACTTC. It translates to CAWSRPIGGTTLPETQDF.

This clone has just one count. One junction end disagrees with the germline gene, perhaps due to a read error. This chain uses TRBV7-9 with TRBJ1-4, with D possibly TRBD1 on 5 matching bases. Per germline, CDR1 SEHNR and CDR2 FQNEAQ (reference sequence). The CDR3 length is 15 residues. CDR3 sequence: CSSSLGGVANEKLFF. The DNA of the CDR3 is TGTTCCAGCAGCTTGGGGGGGGTCGCTAATGAAAAACTGTTTTTT. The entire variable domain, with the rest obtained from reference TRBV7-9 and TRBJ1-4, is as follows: DTGVSQNPRHKITKRGQNVTFRCDPISEHNRLYWYRQTLGQGPEFLTYFQNEAQLEKSRLLSDRFSAERPKGSFSTLEIQRTEQGDSAMYLCSSSLGGVANEKLFFGSGTQLSVL.

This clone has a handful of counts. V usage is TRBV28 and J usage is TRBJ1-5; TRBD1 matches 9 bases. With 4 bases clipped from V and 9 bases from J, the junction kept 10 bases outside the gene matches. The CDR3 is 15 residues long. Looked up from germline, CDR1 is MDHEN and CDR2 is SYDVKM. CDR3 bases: TGTGCCAGCAGTTACCGGACAGGGGCTGTTCCGCCCCAGCATTTT. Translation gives CASSYRTGAVPPQHF.

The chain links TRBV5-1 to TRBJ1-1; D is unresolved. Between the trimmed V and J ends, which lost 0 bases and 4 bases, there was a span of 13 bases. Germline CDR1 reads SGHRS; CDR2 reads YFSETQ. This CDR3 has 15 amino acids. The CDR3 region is CASSLDSGRGTEAFF. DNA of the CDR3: TGCGCCAGCAGCTTGGATTCCGGGCGGGGCACTGAAGCTTTCTTT.

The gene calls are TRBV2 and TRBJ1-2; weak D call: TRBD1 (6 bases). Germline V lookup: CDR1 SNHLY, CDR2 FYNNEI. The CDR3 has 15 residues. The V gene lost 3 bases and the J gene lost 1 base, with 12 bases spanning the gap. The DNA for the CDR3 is TGTGCCAGCAGTGAGGCAGGGGTTATTAACTATGGCTACACCTTC. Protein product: CASSEAGVINYGYTF.

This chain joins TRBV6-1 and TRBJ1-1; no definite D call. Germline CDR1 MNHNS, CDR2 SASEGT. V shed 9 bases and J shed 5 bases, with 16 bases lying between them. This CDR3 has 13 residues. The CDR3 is CASSTEPGTEAFF. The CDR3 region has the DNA TGTGCCAGTTCCACAGAACCGGGGACTGAAGCTTTCTTT.

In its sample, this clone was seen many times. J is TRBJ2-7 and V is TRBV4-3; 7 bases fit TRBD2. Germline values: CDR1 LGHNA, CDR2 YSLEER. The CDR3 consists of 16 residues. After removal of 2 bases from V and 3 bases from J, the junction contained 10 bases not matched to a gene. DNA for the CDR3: TGCGCCAGCAGCCAATCCTTTCCGGGGGGTGGCTACGAGCAGTACTTC. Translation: CASSQSFPGGGYEQYF.

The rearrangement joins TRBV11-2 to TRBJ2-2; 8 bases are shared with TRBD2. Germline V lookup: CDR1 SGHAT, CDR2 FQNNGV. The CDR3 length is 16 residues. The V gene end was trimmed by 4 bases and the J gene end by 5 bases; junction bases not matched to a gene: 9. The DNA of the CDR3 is TGTGCCAGCAGCTCCCATAGGACTAGCCTAACCGGGGAGCTGTTTTTT. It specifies CASSSHRTSLTGELFF.

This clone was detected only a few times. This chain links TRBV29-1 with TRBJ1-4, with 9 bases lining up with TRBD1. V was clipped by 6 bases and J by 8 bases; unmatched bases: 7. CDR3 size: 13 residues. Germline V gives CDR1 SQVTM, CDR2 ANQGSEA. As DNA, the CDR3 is TGCAGCGTCCTGGGACAGGGTCAGGAAAAACTGTTTTTT. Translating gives CSVLGQGQEKLFF.

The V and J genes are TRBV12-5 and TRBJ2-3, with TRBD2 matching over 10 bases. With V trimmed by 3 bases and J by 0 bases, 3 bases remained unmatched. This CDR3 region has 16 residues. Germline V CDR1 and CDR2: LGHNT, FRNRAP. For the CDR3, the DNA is TGTGCTAGTGGTTTAGGGACTAGCGTGAGCACAGATACGCAGTATTTT. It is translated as CASGLGTSVSTDTQYF.

The CDR3 DNA sequence: TGCGCCAGCAGCCCTGCGGGCCGCGGGGACTACAATGAGCAGTTCTTC. Translation: CASSPAGRGDYNEQFF. The V gene is TRBV5-1, the J gene TRBJ2-1; tentatively, D is TRBD2 (6 bases). The CDR3 has 16 residues. Trimming stripped 4 bases from V and 3 bases from J, with 17 bases between. Looked up from germline, CDR1 is SGHRS and CDR2 is YFSETQ.

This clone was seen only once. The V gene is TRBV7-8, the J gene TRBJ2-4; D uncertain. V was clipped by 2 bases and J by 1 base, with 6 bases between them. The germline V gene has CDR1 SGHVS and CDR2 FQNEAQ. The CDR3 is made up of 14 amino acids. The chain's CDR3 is CASSLSRAKNIQYF. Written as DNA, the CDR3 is TGTGCCAGCAGCTTATCCAGGGCCAAAAACATTCAGTACTTC.